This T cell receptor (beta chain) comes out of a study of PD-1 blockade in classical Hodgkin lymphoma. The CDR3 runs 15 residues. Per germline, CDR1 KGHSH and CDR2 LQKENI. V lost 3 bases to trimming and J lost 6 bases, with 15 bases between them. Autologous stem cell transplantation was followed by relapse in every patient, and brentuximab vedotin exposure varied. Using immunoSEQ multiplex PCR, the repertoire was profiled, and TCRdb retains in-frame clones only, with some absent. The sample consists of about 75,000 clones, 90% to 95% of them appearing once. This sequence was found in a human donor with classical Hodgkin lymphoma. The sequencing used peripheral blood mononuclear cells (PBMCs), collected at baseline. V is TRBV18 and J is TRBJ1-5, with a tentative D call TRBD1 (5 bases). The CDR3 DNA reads TGTGCCAGCTCACCGATTAGGGGATCGGGTCAGCCCCAGCATTTT. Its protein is CASSPIRGSGQPQHF.